This TCR beta chain was observed in a study of blood T cell repertoires in COVID-19. Across the study: Researchers got acute and convalescent COVID-19 samples from the United States, Italy and Spain.

How the authors handled the data: For nucleated cells, counts were estimated from reference gene primer amplification. The table came from immunoSEQ multiplex PCR; TCRdb's copy has only in-frame clones and leaves some out. V and J calls and clone size come straight from that table; D and trimming were deduced from the DNA. The table records around 300,000 clones, about 82% of them present only once. CDR1 and CDR2 (germline): GTSNPN, SVGIG (reference sequence). This CDR3 is 14 amino acids long. Trimming took off 4 bases at V and 7 bases at J, with 19 bases between the two ends. The chain recombines TRBV30 with TRBJ1-2, with D uncertain. Sample: peripheral blood. The clonotype originates from a human donor in a cohort sampled during active COVID-19. CDR3 region: CAWIHFPLRSGYTF. The DNA for the CDR3 is TGTGCCTGGATCCATTTTCCCCTGCGGAGTGGCTACACCTTC.